One sample yielded the 13 T cell receptor beta chains listed below, sequenced in a study of CD8 T cells in Susac syndrome. An amount of RNA that ranged from about 0.45 to 1 ug was reverse transcribed with random hexamers. Using its own MiXCR run on the immunoSEQ multiplex PCR reads, TCRdb lists one record per CDR3 protein. The sample yields around 180,000 distinct CDR3 sequences, roughly 95% seen once. The sequenced material came from CD4+ T cells from PBMCs. The receptors originated from a human donor with multiple sclerosis.

This chain uses TRBV3-1 with TRBJ1-6, with D possibly being TRBD1 (5 bases). V was cut by 7 bases and J by 0 bases, with 10 bases left in between. The length of the CDR3 is 15 residues. CDR1 and CDR2 from the germline V gene are LGHDT and YNNKEL (reference sequence). In DNA, the CDR3 is TGTGCCAGCACCGACAGACCCTCCTATAATTCACCCCTCCACTTT. Its protein is CASTDRPSYNSPLHF.

This sequence joins TRBV11-2 and TRBJ2-7, with D hard to call. CDR1 and CDR2 (germline): SGHAT, FQNNGV. V dropped 3 bases and J dropped 6 bases, with 12 bases sitting between them. This CDR3 is built from 13 residues. The CDR3 DNA follows: TGTGCCAGCAGCTTTGGTCAAGGGCGCGAGCAGTACTTC. This sequence encodes CASSFGQGREQYF.

The count of this clonotype is one. The chain is built from TRBV27 and TRBJ1-5; possibly TRBD1 for D (6 bases). V was cut by 0 bases and J by 4 bases, with 13 bases left in between. The CDR3 covers 16 residues. Germline-derived CDR1 and CDR2 are MNHEY and SMNVEV (reference sequence). In DNA form, the CDR3 reads TGTGCCAGCAGTTTATCCCCCCGAGGGGGTAATCAGCCCCAGCATTTT. This encodes CASSLSPRGGNQPQHF.

V usage is TRBV15 and J usage is TRBJ1-5; D gene ambiguous. The V end lost 5 bases, the J end lost 0 bases, and 17 bases lay between the germline ends. The CDR3 is 17 residues long. From germline, CDR1 is LNHNV and CDR2 YYDKDF (reference sequence). The CDR3 protein is CATSPKTGDYSNQPQHF. The CDR3 DNA sequence: TGTGCCACCAGCCCCAAGACCGGGGATTATAGCAATCAGCCCCAGCATTTT.

The chain recombines TRBV25-1 with TRBJ2-3; D ambiguous. The CDR3 loop spans 13 amino acids. CDR1 is MGHDK, CDR2 SYGVNS, per germline. Trimming shortened V by 4 bases and J by 1 base, and 6 bases separated the two germline ends. CDR3: CASSAVGTDTQYF. DNA for the CDR3: TGTGCCAGCAGTGCAGTGGGCACAGATACGCAGTATTTT.

This clonotype was found once. V is TRBV29-1 and J is TRBJ2-3; the D gene could be TRBD1 or TRBD2 (5 bases each). This CDR3 is built from 14 residues. V was cut by 1 base and J by 1 base, with 9 bases left in between. CDR1 is SQVTM and CDR2 is ANQGSEA in the germline V gene. The CDR3 region is CSVEVRDGTDTQYF. The CDR3 DNA reads TGCAGCGTTGAAGTTCGGGACGGCACAGATACGCAGTATTTT.

The gene calls are TRBV29-1 and TRBJ1-1; TRBD1 aligns across 9 bases. CDR3 length: 13 residues. V lost 7 bases to trimming and J lost 4 bases; unmatched junction nucleotides: 7. CDR1 and CDR2 (germline): SQVTM, ANQGSEA. The CDR3 loop is CSGTLTGGTEAFF. The DNA of the CDR3 is TGCAGCGGAACTTTGACAGGGGGCACTGAAGCTTTCTTT.

CDR3 sequence reads: CASHRRTQETQYF. The CDR3 DNA reads as TGTGCCAGCCACCGTCGGACCCAAGAGACCCAGTACTTC. The rearrangement joins TRBV6-2 or TRBV6-3 to TRBJ2-5, with unresolved D. The CDR3 extends over 13 amino acids. Germline CDR1 reads MNHEY; CDR2 reads SVGEGT. V lost 8 bases and J lost 1, with 11 bases in between.

The J gene is TRBJ2-3, the V gene TRBV5-1; D ambiguous. The V gene's germline CDR1 is SGHRS and CDR2 YFSETQ. This CDR3 contains 15 residues. Between the trimmed V and J ends, which lost 2 bases and 1 base, there was a span of 11 bases. CDR3 coding DNA: TGCGCCAGCAGCTTTAACCTCCTCGGCACAGATACGCAGTATTTT. Translated, it gives CASSFNLLGTDTQYF.

V gene TRBV29-1 combines with J gene TRBJ1-4, with D hard to call. V lost 6 bases and J 4 bases, leaving 12 bases between the germline ends. CDR3 length: 13 amino acids. CDR1 is SQVTM, CDR2 ANQGSEA, per germline. CDR3 residues: CSVAKNINEKLFF. DNA of the CDR3: TGCAGCGTCGCCAAAAATATTAATGAAAAACTGTTTTTT. Filled out from reference TRBV29-1 and TRBJ1-4, the complete variable domain reads SAVISQKPSRDICQRGTSLTIQCQVDSQVTMMFWYRQQPGQSLTLIATANQGSEATYESGFVIDKFPISRPNLTFSTLTVSNMSPEDSSIYLCSVAKNINEKLFFGSGTQLSVL.

There are a few counts of this clonotype. The chain couples TRBV7-2 to TRBJ2-5; D not resolved. This CDR3 contains 12 residues. Germline loops: CDR1 SGHTA, CDR2 FQGNSA. Trimming removed 6 bases from V and 5 bases from J, with 10 bases in between. CDR3 DNA sequence: TGTGCCAGCAGTCAATCCGGGGAGACCCAGTACTTC. Translation gives CASSQSGETQYF.

The chain links TRBV7-2 to TRBJ1-2; D may be TRBD1 (6 bases). Trimming cost V 3 bases and J 4 bases, with 15 bases left between them. The CDR3 has 15 amino acids. Germline assignment: CDR1 SGHTA and CDR2 FQGNSA. The CDR3 nucleotides are TGTGCCAGCAGCTTCGGCAGGGGAACGGTCTATGGCTACACCTTC. Its translation: CASSFGRGTVYGYTF.

The rearrangement joins TRBV30 to TRBJ1-2; D call uncertain. V was clipped by 0 bases and J by 6 bases, with 11 bases between them. The CDR3 consists of 13 residues. Germline V gene sequence: CDR1 GTSNPN, CDR2 SVGIG (reference sequence). The CDR3 coding sequence is TGTGCCTGGAGTGTTCTCCTCGGGAATGGCTACACCTTC. It encodes CAWSVLLGNGYTF.